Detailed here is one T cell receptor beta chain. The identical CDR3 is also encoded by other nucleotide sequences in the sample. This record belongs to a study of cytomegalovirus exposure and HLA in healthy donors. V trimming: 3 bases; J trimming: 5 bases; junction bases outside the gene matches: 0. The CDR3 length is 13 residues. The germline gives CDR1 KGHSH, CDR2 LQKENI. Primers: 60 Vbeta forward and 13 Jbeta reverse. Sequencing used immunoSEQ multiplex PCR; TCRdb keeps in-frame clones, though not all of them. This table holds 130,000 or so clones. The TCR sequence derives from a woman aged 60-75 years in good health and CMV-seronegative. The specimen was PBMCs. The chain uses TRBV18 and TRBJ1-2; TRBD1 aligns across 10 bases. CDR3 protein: CASSPDRGYGYTF. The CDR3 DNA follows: TGTGCCAGCTCACCGGACAGGGGGTATGGCTACACCTTC.